The entry that follows covers one T cell receptor (beta chain) sequence. Its target is unknown. These data originate in a study of beta chain features in type 1 diabetes. Background on the study: No age, gender or cell yield differences were seen between patients and healthy donors. Notes on the study in general: Insertion counts at VDJ junctions were lower in type 1 diabetes patients, who also showed more deletions there. TCRB CDR3s from Type 1 diabetes patients were moderately but significantly shorter in all four CD4+ subsets.

The study reverse transcribed the entire isolated RNA, so it sequenced expressed TCRB transcripts. Clones were sequenced by immunoSEQ multiplex PCR, and TCRdb holds only the in-frame ones, with some missing. Of about 150,000 clones listed, about 7.9% are singletons. Germline loops: CDR1 SGDLS, CDR2 YYNGEE. CDR3 length: 17 residues. Trimming pared 4 bases from V and 0 bases from J, leaving 16 bases between. Stem cell-like memory, regulatory, central memory and naive CD4+ cells were sorted via CD45RO/CCR7/CD25/CD127/CD95/CD27. This clonotype was obtained from a young man with type 1 diabetes. Sample: central memory CD4+ T cells from blood. The rearrangement uses TRBV9 and TRBJ2-2; the D gene is possibly TRBD1 (5 bases). The CDR3 reads CASSKGMGLANTGELFF. The DNA for the CDR3 is TGTGCCAGCAGCAAGGGAATGGGGCTAGCGAACACCGGGGAGCTGTTTTTT.